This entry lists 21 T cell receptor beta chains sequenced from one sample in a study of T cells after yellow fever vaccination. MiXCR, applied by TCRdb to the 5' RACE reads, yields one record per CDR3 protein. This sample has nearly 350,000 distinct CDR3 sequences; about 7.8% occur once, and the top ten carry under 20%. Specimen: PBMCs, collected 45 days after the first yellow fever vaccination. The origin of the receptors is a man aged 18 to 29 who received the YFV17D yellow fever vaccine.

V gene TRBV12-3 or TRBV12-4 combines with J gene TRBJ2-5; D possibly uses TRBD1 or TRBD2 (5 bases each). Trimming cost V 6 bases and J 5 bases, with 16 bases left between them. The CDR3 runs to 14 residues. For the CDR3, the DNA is TGTGCCAGCAGCTACCGGAGCTGGGGGGAGACCCAGTACTTC. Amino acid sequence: CASSYRSWGETQYF.

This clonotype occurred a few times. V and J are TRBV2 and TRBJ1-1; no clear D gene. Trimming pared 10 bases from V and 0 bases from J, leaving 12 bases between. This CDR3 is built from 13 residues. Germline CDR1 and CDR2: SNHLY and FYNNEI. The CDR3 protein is CAIPGSLNTEAFF. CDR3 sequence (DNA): TGTGCCATCCCTGGGTCCCTGAACACTGAAGCTTTCTTT.

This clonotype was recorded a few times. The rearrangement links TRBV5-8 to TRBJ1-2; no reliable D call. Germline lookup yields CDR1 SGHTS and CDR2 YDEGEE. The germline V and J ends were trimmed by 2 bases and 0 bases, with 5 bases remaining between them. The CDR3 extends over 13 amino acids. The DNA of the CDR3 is TGTGCCAGCAGCTTTACACCTAACTATGGCTACACCTTC. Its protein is CASSFTPNYGYTF.

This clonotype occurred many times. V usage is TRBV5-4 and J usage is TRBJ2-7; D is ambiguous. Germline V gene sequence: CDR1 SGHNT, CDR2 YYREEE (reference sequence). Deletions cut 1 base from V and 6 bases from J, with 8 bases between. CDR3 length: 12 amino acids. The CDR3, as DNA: TGTGCCAGCAGCTTGATAGGAACCGAGCAGTACTTC. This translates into CASSLIGTEQYF.

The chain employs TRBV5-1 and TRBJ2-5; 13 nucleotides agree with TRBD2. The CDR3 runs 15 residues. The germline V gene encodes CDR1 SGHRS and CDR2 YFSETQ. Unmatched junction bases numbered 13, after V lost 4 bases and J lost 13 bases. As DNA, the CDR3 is TGCGCCAGCAGCGTGTCGACTAGCGGGGGGCCCCCCCCGTACTTC. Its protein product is CASSVSTSGGPPPYF. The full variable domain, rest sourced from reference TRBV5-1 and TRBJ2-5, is KAGVTQTPRYLIKTRGQQVTLSCSPISGHRSVSWYQQTPGQGLQFLFEYFSETQRNKGNFPGRFSGRQFSNSRSEMNVSTLELGDSALYLCASSVSTSGGPPPYFGPGTRLLVL.

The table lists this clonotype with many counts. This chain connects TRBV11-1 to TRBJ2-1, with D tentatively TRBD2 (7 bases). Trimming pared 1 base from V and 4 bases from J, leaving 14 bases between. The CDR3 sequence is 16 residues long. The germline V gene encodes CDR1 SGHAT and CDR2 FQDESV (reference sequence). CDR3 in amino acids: CASSLGGGGPYNEQFF. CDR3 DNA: TGTGCCAGCAGCTTAGGCGGCGGGGGCCCGTACAATGAGCAGTTCTTC.

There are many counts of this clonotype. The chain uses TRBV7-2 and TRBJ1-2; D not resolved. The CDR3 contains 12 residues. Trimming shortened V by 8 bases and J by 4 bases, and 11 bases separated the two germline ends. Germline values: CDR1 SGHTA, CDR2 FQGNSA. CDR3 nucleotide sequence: TGTGCCAGCGCCTTGGGTGGCTATGGCTACACCTTC. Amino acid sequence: CASALGGYGYTF.

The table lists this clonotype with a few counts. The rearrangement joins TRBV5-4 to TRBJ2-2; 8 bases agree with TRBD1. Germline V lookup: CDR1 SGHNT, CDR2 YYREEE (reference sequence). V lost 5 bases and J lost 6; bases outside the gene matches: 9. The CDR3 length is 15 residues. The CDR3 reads CASSVARGLSGELFF. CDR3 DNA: TGTGCCAGCAGTGTTGCCAGGGGGCTTTCCGGGGAGCTGTTTTTT.

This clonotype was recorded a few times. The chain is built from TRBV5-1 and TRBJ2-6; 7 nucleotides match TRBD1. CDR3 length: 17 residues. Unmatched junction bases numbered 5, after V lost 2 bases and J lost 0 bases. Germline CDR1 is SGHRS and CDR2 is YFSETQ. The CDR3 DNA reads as TGCGCCAGCAGCTTAGGACAGGCCCTCTCTGGGGCCAACGTCCTGACTTTC. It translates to CASSLGQALSGANVLTF.

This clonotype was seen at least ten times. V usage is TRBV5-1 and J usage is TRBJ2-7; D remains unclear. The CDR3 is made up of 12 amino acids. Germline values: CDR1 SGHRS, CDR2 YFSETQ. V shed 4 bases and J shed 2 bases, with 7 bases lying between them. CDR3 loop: CASSIGTYEQYF. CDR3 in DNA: TGCGCCAGCAGCATAGGCACCTACGAGCAGTACTTC.

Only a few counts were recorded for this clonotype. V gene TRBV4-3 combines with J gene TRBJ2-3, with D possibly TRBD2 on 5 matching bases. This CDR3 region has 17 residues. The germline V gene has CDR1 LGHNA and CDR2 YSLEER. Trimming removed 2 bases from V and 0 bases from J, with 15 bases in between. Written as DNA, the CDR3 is TGCGCCAGCAGCCAAAGTCCGGGAAGGTCTAGCACAGATACGCAGTATTTT. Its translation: CASSQSPGRSSTDTQYF.

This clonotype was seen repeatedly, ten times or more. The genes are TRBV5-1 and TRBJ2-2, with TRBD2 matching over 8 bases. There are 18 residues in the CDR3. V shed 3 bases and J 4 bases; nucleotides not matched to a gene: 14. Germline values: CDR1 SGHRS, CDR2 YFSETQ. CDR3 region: CASSSYGVVAGSTGELFF. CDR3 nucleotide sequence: TGCGCCAGCAGCTCGTATGGGGTTGTAGCGGGGTCCACCGGGGAGCTGTTTTTT.

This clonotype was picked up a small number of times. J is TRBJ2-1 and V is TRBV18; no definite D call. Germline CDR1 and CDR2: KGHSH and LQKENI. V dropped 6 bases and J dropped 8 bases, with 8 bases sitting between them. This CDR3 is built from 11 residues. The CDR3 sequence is CASSNRDEQFF. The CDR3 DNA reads TGTGCCAGCTCTAACAGAGATGAGCAGTTCTTC.

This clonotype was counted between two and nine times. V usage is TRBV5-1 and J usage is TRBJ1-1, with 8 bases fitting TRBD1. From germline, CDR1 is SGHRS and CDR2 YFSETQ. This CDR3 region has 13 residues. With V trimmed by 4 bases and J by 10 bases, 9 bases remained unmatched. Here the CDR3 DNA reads TGCGCCAGCAGCGAAGGACAGGGTCCGGGAGCTTTCTTT. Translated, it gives CASSEGQGPGAFF.

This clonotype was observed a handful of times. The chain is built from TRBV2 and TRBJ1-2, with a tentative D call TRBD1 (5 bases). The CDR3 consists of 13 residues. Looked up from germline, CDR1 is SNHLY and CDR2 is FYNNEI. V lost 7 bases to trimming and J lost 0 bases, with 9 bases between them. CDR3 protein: CASNPTANYGYTF. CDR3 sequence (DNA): TGTGCCAGCAATCCGACAGCTAACTATGGCTACACCTTC. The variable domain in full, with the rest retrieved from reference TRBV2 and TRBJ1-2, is EPEVTQTPSHQVTQMGQEVILRCVPISNHLYFYWYRQILGQKVEFLVSFYNNEISEKSEIFDDQFSVERPDGSNFTLKIRSTKLEDSAMYFCASNPTANYGYTFGSGTRLTVV.

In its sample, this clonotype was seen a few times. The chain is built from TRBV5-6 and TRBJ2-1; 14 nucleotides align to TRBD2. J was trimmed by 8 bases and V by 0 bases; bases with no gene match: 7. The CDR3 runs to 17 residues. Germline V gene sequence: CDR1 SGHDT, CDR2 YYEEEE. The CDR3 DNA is TGTGCCAGCAGCTTGGTGACTAGCGGGGGGGCCTTGGATGAGCAGTTCTTC. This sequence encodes CASSLVTSGGALDEQFF.

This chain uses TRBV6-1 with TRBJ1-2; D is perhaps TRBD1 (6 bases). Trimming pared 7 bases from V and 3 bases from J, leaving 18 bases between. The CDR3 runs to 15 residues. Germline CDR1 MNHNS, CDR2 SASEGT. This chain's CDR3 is CASTLNRAQYYGYTF. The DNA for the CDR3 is TGTGCCAGCACTCTTAACAGGGCCCAGTACTATGGCTACACCTTC.

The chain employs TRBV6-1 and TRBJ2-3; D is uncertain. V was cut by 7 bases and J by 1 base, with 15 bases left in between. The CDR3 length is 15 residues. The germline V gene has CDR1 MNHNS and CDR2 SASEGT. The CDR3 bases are TGTGCCAGCACCGCCGGGCACCCGGGCACAGATACGCAGTATTTT. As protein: CASTAGHPGTDTQYF.

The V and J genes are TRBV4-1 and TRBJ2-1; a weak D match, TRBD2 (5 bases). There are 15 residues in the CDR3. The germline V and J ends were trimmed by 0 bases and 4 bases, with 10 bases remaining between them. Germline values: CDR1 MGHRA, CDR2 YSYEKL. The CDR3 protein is CASSQERASYNEQFF. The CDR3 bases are TGCGCCAGCAGCCAAGAGCGGGCCTCTTACAATGAGCAGTTCTTC.

CDR3 residues: CASSFGTSPNTGELFF. The CDR3 DNA sequence: TGTGCCAGCAGCTTCGGGACTAGCCCGAACACCGGGGAGCTGTTTTTT. The chain is built from TRBV12-3 or TRBV12-4 and TRBJ2-2; 9 nucleotides match TRBD2. V lost 6 bases, J lost 0 bases, and 5 bases stayed unmatched. The CDR3 has 16 residues.

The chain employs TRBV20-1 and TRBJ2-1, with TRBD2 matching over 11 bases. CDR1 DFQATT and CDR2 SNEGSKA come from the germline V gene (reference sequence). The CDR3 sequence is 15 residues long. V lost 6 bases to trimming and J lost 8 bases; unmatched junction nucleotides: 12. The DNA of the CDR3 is TGCAGTGCAAGACTAGCGGGGACTCCCCTCCATGAGCAGTTCTTC. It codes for CSARLAGTPLHEQFF.